The clone carrying this T cell receptor beta chain occurred a few times. Its antigen remains unknown. This sample was included in a study of T cell repertoires in cytomegalovirus infection. The wider study: The study used recently identified HLA-C-restricted and well-studied HLA-B-restricted CMV epitopes. Indicated by public TCR beta signatures were CMV infection and matching HLA type.

Overall study findings and caveats: Carriage of CMV together with the relevant HLA was identifiable through cumulative public TCR beta family frequency. Clonotypes of TCR beta that were HLA-C-restricted and CMV-specific dominated the ex vivo response.

In TCRdb, the reads were re-called with MiXCR into one record per CDR3 protein. The sample holds 110,000 or so distinct CDR3 sequences, around 31% seen once. The CDR3 spans 16 residues. Germline CDR1 and CDR2: MDHEN and SYDVKM. The J segment lost 2 bases and the V segment lost 7 bases, leaving 10 bases of the junction unmatched. Source: CD8+ T cells from cultured PBMCs, taken from culture after CMV antigen stimulation. The gene calls are TRBV28 and TRBJ2-7, with TRBD2 matching over 11 bases. The clonotype was recovered from a human donor in good health (CMV status not recorded). Some clones in this sample may be carry-over from other donors' samples. CDR3 region: CASTPALTSGAYEQYF. The CDR3 DNA follows: TGTGCCAGCACTCCGGCTTTGACTAGCGGGGCCTACGAGCAGTACTTC.